These T cell receptor beta chains were read from a single sample in a study of neoadjuvant anti-PD-1 for oral cavity cancer. Repertoires were generated with immunoSEQ multiplex PCR, while TCRdb's copy carries only in-frame clones and drops some. The data hold approximately 15,000 clones, with around 40% observed a single time. The sample consisted of tumor tissue, taken after nivolumab (anti-PD-1) treatment. The receptor set was obtained from a person between 35 and 79 years old with oral cavity squamous cell carcinoma. CDR3s include the opening cysteine and the closing phenylalanine or tryptophan. The order of the fields is CDR3 DNA, CDR3 protein, clone size, J gene, V gene, D gene. D genes are given only for firm matches. The listing skips clone size in some rows; elsewhere it reads once, few, many or a size class.

TGTGCCAGCATAGTTGGACCGAACACCGGGGAGCTGTTTTTT | CASIVGPNTGELFF | . | TRBJ2-2 | TRBV28 | .
TGTGCCAGCAGCTTTGGGAGTGGCACCGGGGAGCTGTTTTTT | CASSFGSGTGELFF | medium-sized | TRBJ2-2 | TRBV7-3 | .
TGTGCCAGCAGCTTAGGGGAGGGCGGGGGGCCCAAGACCCAGTACTTC | CASSLGEGGGPKTQYF | . | TRBJ2-5 | TRBV11-2 | TRBD2
TGTGCCAGCAGTTCTCAGGACAGGTCCTACGAGCAGTACTTC | CASSSQDRSYEQYF | . | TRBJ2-7 | TRBV28 | TRBD1
TGTGCCAGCAGCGCCTTCAGGAGCTCCTACAATGAGCAGTTCTTC | CASSAFRSSYNEQFF | . | TRBJ2-1 | TRBV9 | .
TGCGCCAGCAGCCCAATGGGCAGGACAGGGGGAAACACCGGGGAGCTGTTTTTT | CASSPMGRTGGNTGELFF | . | TRBJ2-2 | TRBV5-1 | TRBD1
TGTGCCAGCAGCTCCGCTTGGGGGGACACGCAGTATTTT | CASSSAWGDTQYF | few | TRBJ2-3 | TRBV7-2 | .
TGTGCCAGCAGCTTAGGGGAACCTCTGCATGAGCAGTTCTTC | CASSLGEPLHEQFF | . | TRBJ2-1 | TRBV11-3 | .
TGTGCCAGCAGCTTAATGGCTAGCGGGGGGTATCGACAAGAGACCCAGTACTTC | CASSLMASGGYRQETQYF | . | TRBJ2-5 | TRBV7-2 | TRBD2
TGTGCCAGTAGCCTGGATAGGTTTTCACCCCTCCACTTT | CASSLDRFSPLHF | . | TRBJ1-6 | TRBV19 | .
TGCGCCAGCAGCCCCGGGACAGGGGTCACTGAAGCTTTCTTT | CASSPGTGVTEAFF | . | TRBJ1-1 | TRBV5-1 | TRBD1
TGCGCCAGCAGCCTTGAAGGGGGCTCCTACAATGAGCAGTTCTTC | CASSLEGGSYNEQFF | . | TRBJ2-1 | TRBV5-1 | .
TGCGCCAGCAGACGGAACCTGGGGACACAGGCTGAAGCTTTCTTT | CASRRNLGTQAEAFF | . | TRBJ1-1 | TRBV4-3 | .
TGTGCCAGCAGCGTGCCGGGACAGGGAGTTTACGATGGCTACACCTTC | CASSVPGQGVYDGYTF | few | TRBJ1-2 | TRBV28 | TRBD1
TGTGCCAGCAGCCCCCCGGACAGGGGGACGGGGGAGCAGTTCTTC | CASSPPDRGTGEQFF | . | TRBJ2-1 | TRBV5-6 | TRBD1
TGTGCCAGCAGTTTCTCCTCCTACGAGCAGTACTTC | CASSFSSYEQYF | . | TRBJ2-7 | TRBV28 | .
TGTGCCAGCAGCTTAGCCGGGGGAAGCGCCACAGATACGCAGTATTTT | CASSLAGGSATDTQYF | . | TRBJ2-3 | TRBV7-6 | .
TGTGCCAGCAGGGAAACAGGGGGCACTGAAGCTTTCTTT | CASRETGGTEAFF | few | TRBJ1-1 | TRBV2 | TRBD1
TGCGCCAGCAGCCAAGATTTCCCGGAACGTATGGGTTCACCCCTCCACTTT | CASSQDFPERMGSPLHF | . | TRBJ1-6 | TRBV4-3 | .
TGTGCCACTATAGGGCCGGGACAGTATCATGGCTACACCTTC | CATIGPGQYHGYTF | . | TRBJ1-2 | TRBV19 | TRBD1
TGCAGCGTTGAAGAGGACAGGGCGGGGTGGGTTGGTACGCAGTATTTT | CSVEEDRAGWVGTQYF | few | TRBJ2-3 | TRBV29-1 | TRBD1
TGTGCCAGCAGCGTAGGAAAGAACACTGAAGCTTTCTTT | CASSVGKNTEAFF | . | TRBJ1-1 | TRBV9 | .
TGTGCCAGTGAAGGGTGGAGGGTCCCGAACACTGAAGCTTTCTTT | CASEGWRVPNTEAFF | once | TRBJ1-1 | TRBV19 | .
TGCGCCAGCAGCGGTAGGGATCTTCGAGATGGCTACACCTTC | CASSGRDLRDGYTF | . | TRBJ1-2 | TRBV5-1 | .
TGTGCCAGCAGCCAGGGGCTTCCCTACGAGCAGTACTTC | CASSQGLPYEQYF | . | TRBJ2-7 | TRBV11-2 | .
TGTGCCAGCACCTCTTTTTACTCAGGGCGGAACACCGGGGAGCTGTTTTTT | CASTSFYSGRNTGELFF | . | TRBJ2-2 | TRBV7-8 | .
TGTGCCAGCAGAAAGACAGGGGGTAGTCAACACGGGTTCTTC | CASRKTGGSQHGFF | . | TRBJ2-1 | TRBV6-5 | TRBD1
TGTGCCAGCACTCCCGGGGCCAACGTCCTGACTTTC | CASTPGANVLTF | . | TRBJ2-6 | TRBV7-8 | .
TGTGCCAGCAGCTACTCTTTCGGGACAGGGGACTACGAGCAGTACTTC | CASSYSFGTGDYEQYF | . | TRBJ2-7 | TRBV5-8 | TRBD1
TGCGCCAGCAGCCAAGATTTTGGTTTGGGACAGGGGGCAGCAGATACGCAGTATTTT | CASSQDFGLGQGAADTQYF | . | TRBJ2-3 | TRBV4-3 | TRBD1